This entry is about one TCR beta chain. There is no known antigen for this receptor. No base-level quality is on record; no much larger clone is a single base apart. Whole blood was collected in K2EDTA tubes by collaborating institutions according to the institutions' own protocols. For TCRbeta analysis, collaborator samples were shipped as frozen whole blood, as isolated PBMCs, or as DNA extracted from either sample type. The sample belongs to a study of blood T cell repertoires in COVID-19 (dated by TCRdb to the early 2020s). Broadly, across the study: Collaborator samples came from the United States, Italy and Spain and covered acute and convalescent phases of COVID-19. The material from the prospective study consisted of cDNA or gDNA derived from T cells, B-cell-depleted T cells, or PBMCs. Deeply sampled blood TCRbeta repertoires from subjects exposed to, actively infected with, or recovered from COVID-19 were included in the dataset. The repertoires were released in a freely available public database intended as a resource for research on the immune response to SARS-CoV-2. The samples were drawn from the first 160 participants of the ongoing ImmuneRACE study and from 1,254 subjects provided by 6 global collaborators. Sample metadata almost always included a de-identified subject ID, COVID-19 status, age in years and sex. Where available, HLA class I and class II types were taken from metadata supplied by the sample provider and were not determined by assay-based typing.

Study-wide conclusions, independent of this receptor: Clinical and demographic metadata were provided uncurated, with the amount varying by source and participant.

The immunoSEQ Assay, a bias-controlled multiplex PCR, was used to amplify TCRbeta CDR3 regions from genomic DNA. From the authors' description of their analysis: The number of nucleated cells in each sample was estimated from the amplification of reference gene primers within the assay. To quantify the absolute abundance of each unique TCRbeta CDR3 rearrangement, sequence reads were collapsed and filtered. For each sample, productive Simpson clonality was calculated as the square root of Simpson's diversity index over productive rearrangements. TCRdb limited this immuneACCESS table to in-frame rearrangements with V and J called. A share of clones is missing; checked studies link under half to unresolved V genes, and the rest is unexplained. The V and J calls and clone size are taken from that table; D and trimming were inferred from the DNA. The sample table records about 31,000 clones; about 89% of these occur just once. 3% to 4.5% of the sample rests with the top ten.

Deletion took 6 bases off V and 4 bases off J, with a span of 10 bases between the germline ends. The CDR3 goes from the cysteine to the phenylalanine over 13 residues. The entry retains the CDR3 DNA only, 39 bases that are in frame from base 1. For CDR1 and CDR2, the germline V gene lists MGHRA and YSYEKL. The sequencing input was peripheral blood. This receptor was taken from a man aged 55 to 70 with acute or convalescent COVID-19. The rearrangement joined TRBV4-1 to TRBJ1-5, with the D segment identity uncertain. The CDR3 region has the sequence CASSYSLNQPQHF. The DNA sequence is TGCGCCAGCAGTTACTCCTTGAATCAGCCCCAGCATTTT.